Listed below are T cell receptor beta chains from one sample, sequenced in a study of beta chain features in type 1 diabetes. The table came from immunoSEQ multiplex PCR; TCRdb's copy has only in-frame clones and leaves some out. Among fewer than 650,000 clones listed, about 16% were seen once. The specimen was naive CD4+ T cells from blood. The source of these receptors is a man aged 18 to 35 in good health. CDR3s include the opening cysteine and the closing phenylalanine or tryptophan. A D gene is named only where the DNA matches it firmly. Clone sizes are given selectively: once, few, many, or a class where the clone is expanded.

clone_size d_call j_call v_call cdr3_nt cdr3_aa
few TRBD2 TRBJ2-1 TRBV18 TGTGCCAGCTCGCCGGGACTAGCGGGAAGTGGTGAGCAGTTCTTC CASSPGLAGSGEQFF
- - TRBJ2-5 TRBV7-6 TGTGCCAGCAGCTTAAGGCTATTGGGAGAGACCCAGTACTTC CASSLRLLGETQYF
- TRBD1 TRBJ2-7 TRBV6-5 TGTGCCAGCAGGACCGGGACAGGGACCTACGAGCAGTACTTC CASRTGTGTYEQYF
few - TRBJ2-1 TRBV10-3 TGTGCCATCAGTGAGTCGAGGTTGGACAGCAATGAGCAGTTCTTC CAISESRLDSNEQFF
- TRBD1 TRBJ2-3 TRBV4-3 TGCGCCAGCAGCCTGGGCCCCGACAGGGTACGAGATACGCAGTATTTT CASSLGPDRVRDTQYF
few TRBD2 TRBJ2-7 TRBV18 TGTGCCAGCTCACGCCTAGCGGGAGAAGGGGAGCAGTACTTC CASSRLAGEGEQYF
few - TRBJ1-1 TRBV12-5 TGTGCTAGTGGTACTACAGTGAACACTGAAGCTTTCTTT CASGTTVNTEAFF
- - TRBJ1-1 TRBV28 TGTGCCAGCAGAGGGGGACTGCAGAACACTGAAGCTTTCTTT CASRGGLQNTEAFF
- - TRBJ1-2 TRBV9 TGTGCCAGCAGCCTACTTATAGGCTATGGCTACACCTTC CASSLLIGYGYTF
few - TRBJ2-1 TRBV7-2 TGTGCCAGCACCCCTAGGGGGGGGTCTGAGCAGTTCTTC CASTPRGGSEQFF
- TRBD1 TRBJ1-5 TRBV27 TGTGCCAGCAGTTTGCTCCCCGGGACAGCCCCCCAGCCCCAGCATTTT CASSLLPGTAPQPQHF
few - TRBJ2-1 TRBV7-2 TGTGCCAGCAGCCCCAGAGCGGGCGACACAATGAGCTCGCAGTTCTTC CASSPRAGDTMSSQFF
few - TRBJ2-7 TRBV5-1 TGCGCCAGCAGCTTGGAAGGGGGGCTGTCTCACGAGCAGTACTTC CASSLEGGLSHEQYF
- - TRBJ2-3 TRBV4-2 TGTGCCAGCAGCCAAGGTAGCAGAGATACGCAGTATTTT CASSQGSRDTQYF
- - TRBJ1-5 TRBV6-6 TGTGCCAGCAGCCGCAGGGGTTCGGATAGCAATCAGCCCCAGCATTTT CASSRRGSDSNQPQHF
- - TRBJ1-2 TRBV20-1 TGCAGTGCTAGAAACAGAAATGGCTACACCTTC CSARNRNGYTF
- - TRBJ2-3 TRBV28 TGTGCCAGCAGTTTATTAGTCCAGAGCACAGATACGCAGTATTTT CASSLLVQSTDTQYF
- - TRBJ1-1 TRBV29-1 TGCAGCGTTAGCTATGGAAACACTGAAGCTTTCTTT CSVSYGNTEAFF
- - TRBJ1-2 TRBV2 TGTGCCAGCCGGGGGGCAGTCAGCTATGGCTACACCTTC CASRGAVSYGYTF
- - TRBJ1-1 TRBV28 TGTGCCGCGGTGACAGGTCAGAGCACTGAAGCTTTCTTT CAAVTGQSTEAFF
- - TRBJ2-2 TRBV2 TGTGCCAGCAGTCGAAGACTAGTCTCGAACACCGGGGAGCTGTTTTTT CASSRRLVSNTGELFF
few TRBD2 TRBJ2-4 TRBV19 TGTGCCAGTAGTCCGGGACTAGCGGGAGGAACCAAAAACATTCAGTACTTC CASSPGLAGGTKNIQYF
few - TRBJ1-1 TRBV5-4 TGTGCCAGCAGCTTGACGGGGATGAACACTGAAGCTTTCTTT CASSLTGMNTEAFF
few - TRBJ1-5 TRBV7-2 TGTGCCAGCAGCTCCACCCTGGGGGGGAATCAGCCCCAGCATTTT CASSSTLGGNQPQHF
- - TRBJ2-5 TRBV5-1 TGCGCCAGCAGCTTCTCAGGACGCTCAGAGACCCAGTACTTC CASSFSGRSETQYF
- - TRBJ2-5 TRBV4-2 TGTGCCAGCAGCCAAGCCGGCAAGGGCGGGGCGGGAGAGACCCAGTACTTC CASSQAGKGGAGETQYF
- TRBD2 TRBJ2-7 TRBV5-1 TGCGCCAGCAGCTTGAAGCTAGCGGAGACCTACGAGCAGTACTTC CASSLKLAETYEQYF
- - TRBJ2-7 TRBV2 TGTGCCAGCCGAGGGGGGTACGAGCAGTACTTC CASRGGYEQYF
- - TRBJ1-5 TRBV4-3 TGCGCCAGCAGCCAAGGAGGGCCCAGGGTAGGTCAGCCCCAGCATTTT CASSQGGPRVGQPQHF
- - TRBJ2-1 TRBV5-4 TGTGCCAGCAGGCCCCCTACAGGGTTCGATGAGCAGTTCTTC CASRPPTGFDEQFF
few - TRBJ2-6 TRBV29-1 TGCAGCGTTGGCTGGAGCTCTGGGGCCAACGTCCTGACTTTC CSVGWSSGANVLTF
- - TRBJ2-3 TRBV7-2 TGTGCCAGCAGCTTAGGGGACCTGACAGTCACAGATACGCAGTATTTT CASSLGDLTVTDTQYF
few - TRBJ2-7 TRBV18 TGTGCCAGCTCAGCGTTGGACGAGCAGTACTTC CASSALDEQYF
- TRBD2 TRBJ2-3 TRBV4-2 TGTGCCAGCAGCCAGGGGACTAGCGGGAGGGGTGCAGATACGCAGTATTTT CASSQGTSGRGADTQYF
few - TRBJ2-3 TRBV5-1 TGCGCCAGCAGCTTGGAGGCCGCGAGCTCAGATACGCAGTATTTT CASSLEAASSDTQYF
- TRBD2 TRBJ2-7 TRBV15 TGTGCCACCAGCAGAGATCGTCTAGCGGGCAAGCACGAGCAGTACTTC CATSRDRLAGKHEQYF
- TRBD2 TRBJ2-3 TRBV7-2 TGTGCCAGCAGCTTCCCGGGACTAGCTTTAGATACGCAGTATTTT CASSFPGLALDTQYF
- - TRBJ2-7 TRBV30 TGTGCCTGTTCCGGGACCCGGGACTCCTACGAGCAGTACTTC CACSGTRDSYEQYF
few - TRBJ1-4 TRBV5-1 TGCGCCAGCAGCTCAGGACGAAAGAATGAAAAACTGTTTTTT CASSSGRKNEKLFF
- - TRBJ1-2 TRBV6-5 TGTGCCAGCAGTTACTCAACGGGGGCGCGCAGTGGCTACACCTTC CASSYSTGARSGYTF
few TRBD1 TRBJ2-7 TRBV11-2 TGTGCCAGCAGCCCTCTCGGACAGGGGGCCTACGAGCAGTACTTC CASSPLGQGAYEQYF
few TRBD1 TRBJ1-5 TRBV7-9 TGTGCCAGCAGCTTAGGAAGGACAGGGCACAATCAGCCCCAGCATTTT CASSLGRTGHNQPQHF
- - TRBJ1-2 TRBV28 TGTGCCAGCGCGACCGGGGGGCGTCTCTATGGCTACACCTTC CASATGGRLYGYTF
- - TRBJ2-7 TRBV5-1 TGCGCCAGCAGCTTGAATGGGAGGCCACTGGGGTACGAGCAGTACTTC CASSLNGRPLGYEQYF
few TRBD1 TRBJ1-6 TRBV27 TGTGCCAGCAGAGGTAAGGGGACAGCTAATTCACCCCTCCACTTT CASRGKGTANSPLHF
- - TRBJ1-3 TRBV7-9 TGTGCCAGCAGCCTCGAGGGGGGGCGAAACACCATATATTTT CASSLEGGRNTIYF
- - TRBJ1-1 TRBV19 TGTGCCAGTAGGCCGAGGGGCACTGAAGCTTTCTTT CASRPRGTEAFF
few - TRBJ2-7 TRBV14 TGTGCCAGCAGCCACCTGGGGGAGCAGTACTTC CASSHLGEQYF
- - TRBJ2-1 TRBV25-1 TGTGCCAGCAGTGACCAGAGACACCCCTACAATGAGCAGTTCTTC CASSDQRHPYNEQFF
- TRBD1 TRBJ1-3 TRBV7-6 TGTGCCAGCAGCGCAGGGGGCAGCAGAAACACCATATATTTT CASSAGGSRNTIYF
few - TRBJ2-7 TRBV28 TGTGCCAGCTCTATTACAGGTTCACTCTCCTACGAGCAGTACTTC CASSITGSLSYEQYF
few TRBD2 TRBJ2-1 TRBV20-1 TGCAGTGCTAGAGGATGGGAGGGAAAGTTCTTC CSARGWEGKFF
few TRBD1 TRBJ2-3 TRBV5-1 TGCGCCAGCAGCCCCGGACAGGTTCCCACAGATACGCAGTATTTT CASSPGQVPTDTQYF
few - TRBJ1-1 TRBV5-1 TGCGCCAGCAGCTTGGGGGTTGACAGATACACTGAAGCTTTCTTT CASSLGVDRYTEAFF
few - TRBJ2-1 TRBV20-1 TGCAGTGCTGGGACGGGGTATGAGCAGTTCTTC CSAGTGYEQFF
few - TRBJ2-1 TRBV11-2 TGTGCCACAACAGGGGAGGTGTACAATGAGCAGTTCTTC CATTGEVYNEQFF
few - TRBJ2-1 TRBV7-3 TGTGCCAGCAGCTTAAGGCAGCAGGGGGAGCAGTTCTTC CASSLRQQGEQFF